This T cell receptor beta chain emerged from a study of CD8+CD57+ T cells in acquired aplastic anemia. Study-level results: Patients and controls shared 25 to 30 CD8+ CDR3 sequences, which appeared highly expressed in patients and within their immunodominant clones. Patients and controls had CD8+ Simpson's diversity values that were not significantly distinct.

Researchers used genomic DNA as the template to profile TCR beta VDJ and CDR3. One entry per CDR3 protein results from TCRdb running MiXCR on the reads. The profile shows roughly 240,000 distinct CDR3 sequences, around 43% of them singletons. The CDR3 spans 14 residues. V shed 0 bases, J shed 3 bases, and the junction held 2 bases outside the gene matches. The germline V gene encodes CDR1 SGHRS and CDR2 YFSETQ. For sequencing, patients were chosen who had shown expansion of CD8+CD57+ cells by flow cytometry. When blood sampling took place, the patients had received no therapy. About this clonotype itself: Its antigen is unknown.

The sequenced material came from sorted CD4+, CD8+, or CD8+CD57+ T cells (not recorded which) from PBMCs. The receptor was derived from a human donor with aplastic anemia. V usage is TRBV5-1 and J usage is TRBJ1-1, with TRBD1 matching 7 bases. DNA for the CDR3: TGCGCCAGCAGCTTGGAACAGGGGCACACTGAAGCTTTCTTT. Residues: CASSLEQGHTEAFF.